These 7 T cell receptor beta chains were sequenced from one sample in a study of blood T cell repertoires in COVID-19. Produced via immunoSEQ multiplex PCR; TCRdb's table is partial and in-frame only. The sample has more than 150,000 clones; approximately 85% are singletons. Material: peripheral blood. The receptors here all came from a woman older than 75 with acute or convalescent COVID-19.

J is TRBJ2-3 and V is TRBV11-3, with D possibly being TRBD2 (6 bases). Germline V gives CDR1 SGHNT, CDR2 YENEEA. Trimming removed 1 base from V and 8 bases from J, with 13 bases in between. The CDR3 runs to 14 residues. The CDR3 loop is CASSLGGDLGTQYF. The CDR3 region has the DNA TGTGCCAGCAGCTTAGGCGGGGACTTGGGTACGCAGTATTTT.

This chain connects TRBV30 to TRBJ2-7, with 7 nucleotides matching TRBD2. This CDR3 is built from 13 residues. The junction had 5 bases not matched to a gene; V was cut back by 2 bases and J by 4 bases. CDR1 is GTSNPN, CDR2 SVGIG, per germline (reference sequence). The CDR3 DNA reads as TGTGCCTGGAGTTGGCGGGGGACGTACGAGCAGTACTTC. Translation: CAWSWRGTYEQYF. The entire variable domain, with the rest obtained from reference TRBV30 and TRBJ2-7, is as follows: SQTIHQWPATLVQPVGSPLSLECTVEGTSNPNLYWYRQAAGRGLQLLFYSVGIGQISSEVPQNLSASRPQDRQFILSSKKLLLSDSGFYLCAWSWRGTYEQYFGPGTRLTVT.

The chain combines TRBV12-3 or TRBV12-4 with TRBJ2-2; unclear D gene. V was shortened by 5 bases and J by 7 bases, with 8 bases between the two germline ends. The CDR3 loop spans 12 amino acids. This chain's CDR3 is CASSPSVGELFF. DNA of the CDR3: TGTGCCAGCAGTCCGTCTGTCGGGGAGCTGTTTTTT.

This chain links TRBV5-4 with TRBJ2-1, with 7 bases aligning to TRBD2. This CDR3 comprises 15 residues. The V segment lost 0 bases and the J segment 3 bases; nucleotides outside the gene matches: 3. The germline gives CDR1 SGHNT, CDR2 YYREEE (reference sequence). CDR3 sequence: CASSLGRGNYNEQFF. The DNA of the CDR3 is TGTGCCAGCAGCTTGGGGCGGGGGAACTACAATGAGCAGTTCTTC.

This clone has only one observation. J is TRBJ1-5 and V is TRBV9, with 10 bases aligning to TRBD1. The V segment lost 5 bases and the J segment 1 base; nucleotides outside the gene matches: 6. CDR1 and CDR2 from the germline V gene are SGDLS and YYNGEE. The CDR3 spans 16 residues. CDR3 protein: CASRTGGTTSNQPQHF. Here the CDR3 DNA reads TGTGCCAGCAGGACAGGGGGCACAACAAGCAATCAGCCCCAGCATTTT.

V is TRBV25-1 and J is TRBJ1-2, with a weak D call TRBD1 (5 bases). Germline CDR1 reads MGHDK; CDR2 reads SYGVNS. This CDR3 has 11 amino acids. The V end lost 5 bases, the J end lost 7 bases, and 8 bases lay between the germline ends. In DNA form, the CDR3 reads TGTGCCAGCAGTCCGGGGGTTGGCTACACCTTC. It yields the protein CASSPGVGYTF.

The CDR3 loop reads CSVGKAGPLVGYTF. The CDR3 DNA is TGCAGCGTTGGAAAGGCAGGCCCCTTGGTGGGCTACACCTTC. The V gene is TRBV29-1, the J gene TRBJ1-2; no clear D gene. The CDR3 is made up of 14 amino acids. Germline V gene sequence: CDR1 SQVTM, CDR2 ANQGSEA. Trimming removed 4 bases at V and 8 bases at J, with 20 bases between.